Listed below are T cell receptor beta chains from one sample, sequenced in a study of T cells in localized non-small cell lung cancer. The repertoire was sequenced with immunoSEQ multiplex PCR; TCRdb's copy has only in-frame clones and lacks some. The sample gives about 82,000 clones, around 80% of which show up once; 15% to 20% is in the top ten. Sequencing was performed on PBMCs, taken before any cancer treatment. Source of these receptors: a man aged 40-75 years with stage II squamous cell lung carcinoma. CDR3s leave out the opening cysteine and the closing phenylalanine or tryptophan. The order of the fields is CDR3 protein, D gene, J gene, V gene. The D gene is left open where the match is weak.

cdr3_aa: ASSPGGTNYGYT
d_call: -
j_call: TRBJ1-2
v_call: TRBV28

cdr3_aa: AWTSGGTTDTQY
d_call: TRBD2
j_call: TRBJ2-3
v_call: TRBV30

cdr3_aa: ASSLPSPRREQY
d_call: -
j_call: TRBJ2-7
v_call: TRBV5-4

cdr3_aa: ASSPDGFSNQPQH
d_call: -
j_call: TRBJ1-5
v_call: TRBV19

cdr3_aa: AISEMLIAGFNEQF
d_call: -
j_call: TRBJ2-1
v_call: TRBV10-3

cdr3_aa: AISAAQETQY
d_call: -
j_call: TRBJ2-5
v_call: TRBV10-3

cdr3_aa: ASSVPGELF
d_call: -
j_call: TRBJ2-2
v_call: TRBV9

cdr3_aa: SVRQGARNTGELF
d_call: TRBD1
j_call: TRBJ2-2
v_call: TRBV29-1

cdr3_aa: SVTGLPQETQY
d_call: -
j_call: TRBJ2-5
v_call: TRBV29-1

cdr3_aa: ASSEAGLESQPQH
d_call: -
j_call: TRBJ1-5
v_call: TRBV2

cdr3_aa: ASSNYYGLVDTGELF
d_call: TRBD2
j_call: TRBJ2-2
v_call: TRBV7-9

cdr3_aa: AWSLPGVSTGNTIY
d_call: -
j_call: TRBJ1-3
v_call: TRBV30

cdr3_aa: ASSLERGNTEAF
d_call: -
j_call: TRBJ1-1
v_call: TRBV5-4

cdr3_aa: ARSSQADREAF
d_call: -
j_call: TRBJ1-1
v_call: TRBV5-3

cdr3_aa: ASSNGRFGDTEAF
d_call: -
j_call: TRBJ1-1
v_call: TRBV5-1

cdr3_aa: SVKQVIDTEAF
d_call: -
j_call: TRBJ1-1
v_call: TRBV29-1

cdr3_aa: ASRASTGSNSPLH
d_call: -
j_call: TRBJ1-6
v_call: TRBV19

cdr3_aa: ASSPLAGGPTGELF
d_call: TRBD2
j_call: TRBJ2-2
v_call: TRBV4-2

cdr3_aa: ASSKRESAEAF
d_call: -
j_call: TRBJ1-1
v_call: TRBV6-1

cdr3_aa: ASSPPGRFSYEQY
d_call: -
j_call: TRBJ2-7
v_call: TRBV7-9

cdr3_aa: ASSVAGAGNEQF
d_call: -
j_call: TRBJ2-1
v_call: TRBV9

cdr3_aa: ASSLGGSSYEQY
d_call: -
j_call: TRBJ2-7
v_call: TRBV5-6

cdr3_aa: ASSGGTGRNQPQH
d_call: TRBD1
j_call: TRBJ1-5
v_call: TRBV28

cdr3_aa: ATSRDHYEQY
d_call: -
j_call: TRBJ2-7
v_call: TRBV15

cdr3_aa: ASSLVDRLATGELF
d_call: -
j_call: TRBJ2-2
v_call: TRBV5-1

cdr3_aa: AWSVRGQGRYGYT
d_call: TRBD1
j_call: TRBJ1-2
v_call: TRBV30

cdr3_aa: ASSSEGWKRSYNEQF
d_call: -
j_call: TRBJ2-1
v_call: TRBV13

cdr3_aa: ASSWSGSTDTQY
d_call: -
j_call: TRBJ2-3
v_call: TRBV11-1

cdr3_aa: ASSSKGEGTSGAYEQY
d_call: TRBD2
j_call: TRBJ2-7
v_call: TRBV7-9

cdr3_aa: AWLDWDEQF
d_call: -
j_call: TRBJ2-1
v_call: TRBV30

cdr3_aa: ASSAGLAFSSYNEQF
d_call: TRBD2
j_call: TRBJ2-1
v_call: TRBV5-1

cdr3_aa: ASSQDRLNEKLF
d_call: -
j_call: TRBJ1-4
v_call: TRBV5-6